This T cell receptor beta chain was sequenced during a study of T cells in tumors after PD-1 blockade. Study in general: During anti-PD-1 treatment, some patients continued daily vismodegib 150 mg. Mean per blood sample: about 110,000 templates (about 24,000-280,000), about 40,000 unique clonotypes.

The CDR3 has 13 amino acids. Trimming took off 5 bases at V and 5 bases at J, with 10 bases between the two ends. Germline CDR1 is MNHNY and CDR2 is SVGAGI (reference sequence). Using immunoSEQ multiplex PCR, the repertoire was profiled, and TCRdb retains in-frame clones only, with some absent. The sample lists tens of thousands of clones; 75% to 85% were seen once. Genomic DNA template from tumor biopsies or peripheral blood, about 600 ng to 6,500 ng input. The sample here was PBMCs, taken before anti-PD-1 treatment. This TCR was sampled from a human donor with basal cell carcinoma. The rearrangement links TRBV6-6 to TRBJ2-1; D remains unclear. CDR3 nucleotide sequence: TGTGCCAGCAGTAAGATCTGGGACAATGAGCAGTTCTTC. Its protein is CASSKIWDNEQFF.